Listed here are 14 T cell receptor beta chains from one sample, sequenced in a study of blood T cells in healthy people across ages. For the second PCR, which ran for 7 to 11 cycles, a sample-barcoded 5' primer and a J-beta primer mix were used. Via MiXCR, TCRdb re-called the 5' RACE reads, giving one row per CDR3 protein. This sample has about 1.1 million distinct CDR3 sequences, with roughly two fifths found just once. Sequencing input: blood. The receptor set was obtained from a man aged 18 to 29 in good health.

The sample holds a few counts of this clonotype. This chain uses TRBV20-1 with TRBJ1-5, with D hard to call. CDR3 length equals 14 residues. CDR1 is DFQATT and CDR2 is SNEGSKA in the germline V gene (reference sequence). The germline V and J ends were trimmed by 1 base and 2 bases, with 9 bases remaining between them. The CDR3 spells CSARATAGNQPQHF. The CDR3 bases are TGCAGTGCTAGAGCGACGGCAGGCAATCAGCCCCAGCATTTT.

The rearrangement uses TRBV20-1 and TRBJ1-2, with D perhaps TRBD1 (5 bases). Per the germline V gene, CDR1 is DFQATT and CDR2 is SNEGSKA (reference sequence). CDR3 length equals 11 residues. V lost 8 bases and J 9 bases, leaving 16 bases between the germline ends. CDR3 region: CSQDEGASYTF. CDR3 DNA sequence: TGCAGTCAAGACGAAGGGGCAAGCTACACCTTC.

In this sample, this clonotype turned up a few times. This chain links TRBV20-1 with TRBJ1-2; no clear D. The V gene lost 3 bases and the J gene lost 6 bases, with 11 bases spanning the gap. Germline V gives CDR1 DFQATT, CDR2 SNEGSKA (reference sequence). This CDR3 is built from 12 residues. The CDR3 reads CSASPRSDGYTF. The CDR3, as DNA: TGCAGTGCTAGTCCCAGGTCTGATGGCTACACCTTC.

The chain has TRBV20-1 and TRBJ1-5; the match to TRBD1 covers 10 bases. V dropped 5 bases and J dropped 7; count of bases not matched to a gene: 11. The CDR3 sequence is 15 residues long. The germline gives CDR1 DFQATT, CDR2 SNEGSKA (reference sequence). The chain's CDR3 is CSAPFGQGGNQPQHF. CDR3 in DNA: TGCAGTGCTCCCTTTGGACAGGGGGGAAACCAGCCCCAGCATTTT.

The CDR3 sequence is CAIGGRGLWEQYF. The CDR3 nucleotides read TGTGCCATCGGGGGCAGGGGCCTTTGGGAGCAGTACTTC. V usage is TRBV12-3 or TRBV12-4 and J usage is TRBJ2-7; D is possibly TRBD1 or TRBD2 (6 bases each). The V end lost 10 bases, the J end lost 7 bases, and 20 bases lay between the germline ends. The CDR3 spans 13 residues.

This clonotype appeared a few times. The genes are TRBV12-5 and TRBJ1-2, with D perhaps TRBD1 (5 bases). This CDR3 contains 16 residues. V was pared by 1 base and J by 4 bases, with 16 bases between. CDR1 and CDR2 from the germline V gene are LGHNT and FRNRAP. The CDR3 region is CASGLGPPQGRYGYTF. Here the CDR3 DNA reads TGTGCTAGTGGTTTGGGGCCTCCGCAGGGCCGCTATGGCTACACCTTC.

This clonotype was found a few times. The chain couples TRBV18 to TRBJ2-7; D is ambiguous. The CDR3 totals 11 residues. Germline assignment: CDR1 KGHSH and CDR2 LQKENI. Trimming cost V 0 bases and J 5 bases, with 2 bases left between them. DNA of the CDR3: TGTGCCAGCTCACCACCCAACGAGCAGTACTTC. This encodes CASSPPNEQYF. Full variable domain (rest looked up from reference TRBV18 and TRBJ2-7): NAGVMQNPRHLVRRRGQEARLRCSPMKGHSHVYWYRQLPEEGLKFMVYLQKENIIDESGMPKERFSAEFPKEGPSILRIQQVVRGDSAAYFCASSPPNEQYFGPGTRLTVT.

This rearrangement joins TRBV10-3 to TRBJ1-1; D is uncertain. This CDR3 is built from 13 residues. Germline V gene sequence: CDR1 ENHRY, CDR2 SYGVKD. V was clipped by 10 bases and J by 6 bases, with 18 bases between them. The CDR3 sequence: CASSPGSVSEAFF. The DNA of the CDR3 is TGTGCCAGCAGCCCGGGTTCCGTGTCTGAAGCTTTCTTT.

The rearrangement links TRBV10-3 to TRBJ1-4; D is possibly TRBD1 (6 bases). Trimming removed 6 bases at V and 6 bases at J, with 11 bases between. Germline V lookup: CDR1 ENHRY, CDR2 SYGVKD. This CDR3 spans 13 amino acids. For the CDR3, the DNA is TGTGCCATCAGGAGGGACAAGGATGAAAAACTGTTTTTT. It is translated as CAIRRDKDEKLFF.

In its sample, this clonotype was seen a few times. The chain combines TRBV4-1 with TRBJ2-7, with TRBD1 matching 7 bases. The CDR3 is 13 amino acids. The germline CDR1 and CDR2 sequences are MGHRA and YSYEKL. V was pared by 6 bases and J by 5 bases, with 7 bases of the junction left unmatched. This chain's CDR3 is CASRQTGYDEQYF. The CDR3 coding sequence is TGCGCCAGCAGGCAGACAGGGTACGACGAGCAGTACTTC.

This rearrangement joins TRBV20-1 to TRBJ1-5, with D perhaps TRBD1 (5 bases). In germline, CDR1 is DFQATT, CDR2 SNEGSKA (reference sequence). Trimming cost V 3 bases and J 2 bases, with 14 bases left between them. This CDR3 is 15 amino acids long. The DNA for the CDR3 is TGCAGTGCTAGGGGAATCGGCAGGGGCAATCAGCCCCAGCATTTT. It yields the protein CSARGIGRGNQPQHF.

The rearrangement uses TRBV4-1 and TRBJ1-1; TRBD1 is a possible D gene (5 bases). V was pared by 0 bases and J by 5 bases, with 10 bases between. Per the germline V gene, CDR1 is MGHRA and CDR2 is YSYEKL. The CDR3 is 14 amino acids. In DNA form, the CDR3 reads TGCGCCAGCAGCCAAGAAAGGGGACGTACTGAAGCTTTCTTT. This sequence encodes CASSQERGRTEAFF.

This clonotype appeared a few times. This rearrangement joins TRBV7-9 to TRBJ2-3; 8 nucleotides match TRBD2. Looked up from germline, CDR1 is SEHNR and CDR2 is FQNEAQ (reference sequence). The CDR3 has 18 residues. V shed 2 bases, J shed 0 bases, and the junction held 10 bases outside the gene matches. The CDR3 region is CASSLPREAGVSTDTQYF. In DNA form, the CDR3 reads TGTGCCAGCAGCTTACCACGAGAAGCGGGGGTTAGCACAGATACGCAGTATTTT. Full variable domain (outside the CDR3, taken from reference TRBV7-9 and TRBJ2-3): DTGVSQNPRHKITKRGQNVTFRCDPISEHNRLYWYRQTLGQGPEFLTYFQNEAQLEKSRLLSDRFSAERPKGSFSTLEIQRTEQGDSAMYLCASSLPREAGVSTDTQYFGPGTRLTVL.

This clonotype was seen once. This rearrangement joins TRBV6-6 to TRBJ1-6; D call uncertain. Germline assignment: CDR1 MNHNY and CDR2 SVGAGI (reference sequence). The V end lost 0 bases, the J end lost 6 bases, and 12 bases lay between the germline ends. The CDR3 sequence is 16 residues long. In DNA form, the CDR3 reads TGTGCCAGCAGTTACTCCGAGGCACGCCTTAATTCACCCCTCCACTTT. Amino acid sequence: CASSYSEARLNSPLHF.